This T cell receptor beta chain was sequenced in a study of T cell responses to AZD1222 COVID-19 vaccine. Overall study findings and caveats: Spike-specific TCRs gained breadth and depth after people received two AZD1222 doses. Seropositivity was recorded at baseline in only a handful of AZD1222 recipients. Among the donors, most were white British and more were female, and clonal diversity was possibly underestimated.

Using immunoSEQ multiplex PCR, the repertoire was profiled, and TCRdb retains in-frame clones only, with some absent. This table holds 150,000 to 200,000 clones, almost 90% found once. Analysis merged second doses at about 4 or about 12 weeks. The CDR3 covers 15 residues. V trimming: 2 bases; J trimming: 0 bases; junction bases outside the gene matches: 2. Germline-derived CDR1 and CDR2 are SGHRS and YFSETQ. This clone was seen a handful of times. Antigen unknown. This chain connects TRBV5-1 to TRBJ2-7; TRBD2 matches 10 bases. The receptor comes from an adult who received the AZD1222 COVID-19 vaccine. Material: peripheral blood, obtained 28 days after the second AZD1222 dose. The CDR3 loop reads CASSLLAGLSYEQYF. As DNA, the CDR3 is TGCGCCAGCAGCTTACTAGCGGGGCTCTCCTACGAGCAGTACTTC.